The rows below give T cell receptor beta chains drawn from one sample of a study of T cell repertoires in cytomegalovirus infection. TCRdb ran MiXCR on the reads and lists one entry per CDR3 protein. The data show some 600,000 distinct CDR3 sequences, approximately 24% seen once. The sequenced material came from CD8+ T cells from PBMCs. These receptors all stem from a human donor in good health (CMV status not recorded). Some clones in this sample may be carry-over from other donors' samples. Each CDR3 is given with its conserved first and last residue. The order of the fields is J gene, V gene, D gene, clone size, CDR3 protein, CDR3 DNA. D genes are given only for firm matches. Part of the rows lack a size; the others show once, few, many or a class for expanded clones.

>TRBJ2-2|TRBV29-1|-|-
CSVESAGELFF
TGCAGCGTTGAAAGTGCCGGGGAGCTGTTTTTT
>TRBJ1-1|TRBV5-1|-|few
CASSVPRGEENTEAFF
TGCGCCAGCAGCGTGCCTAGGGGCGAGGAAAACACTGAAGCTTTCTTT
>TRBJ2-7|TRBV15|-|few
CATSGQGSLEQYF
TGTGCCACCAGCGGGCAGGGGAGCTTGGAGCAGTACTTC
>TRBJ1-6|TRBV7-3|-|many
CASSLTPSSYNSPLHF
TGTGCCAGCAGCCTTACACCCAGCTCCTATAATTCACCCCTCCACTTT
>TRBJ2-5|TRBV7-6|-|many
CASSFTGPPQETQYF
TGTGCCAGCAGCTTTACTGGGCCCCCGCAAGAGACCCAGTACTTC
>TRBJ2-5|TRBV20-1|TRBD2|-
CSVQRGGGGETQYF
TGCAGTGTTCAGCGGGGGGGCGGGGGAGAGACCCAGTACTTC
>TRBJ2-5|TRBV12-3/TRBV12-4|TRBD1|many
CASSLQGMETQYF
TGTGCCAGCAGTCTACAGGGGATGGAGACCCAGTACTTC
>TRBJ2-5|TRBV6-8|-|few
CATAVRAETQYF
TGTGCCACCGCGGTCAGGGCAGAGACCCAGTACTTC
>TRBJ1-1|TRBV4-1|TRBD1|many
CASSQGQGLSYTEAFF
TGCGCCAGCAGCCAGGGACAGGGACTCAGCTACACTGAAGCTTTCTTT
>TRBJ2-2|TRBV7-9|TRBD2|-
CASNSRKAGEPGELFF
TGTGCCAGCAACTCCCGAAAGGCGGGAGAACCCGGGGAGCTGTTTTTT
>TRBJ1-1|TRBV7-2|TRBD1|many
CASSLWWTGENTEAFF
TGTGCCAGCAGCTTATGGTGGACAGGGGAGAACACTGAAGCTTTCTTT
>TRBJ1-2|TRBV5-6|-|few
CASSFTGRDNYGYTF
TGTGCCAGCAGCTTTACCGGGAGAGATAACTATGGCTACACCTTC